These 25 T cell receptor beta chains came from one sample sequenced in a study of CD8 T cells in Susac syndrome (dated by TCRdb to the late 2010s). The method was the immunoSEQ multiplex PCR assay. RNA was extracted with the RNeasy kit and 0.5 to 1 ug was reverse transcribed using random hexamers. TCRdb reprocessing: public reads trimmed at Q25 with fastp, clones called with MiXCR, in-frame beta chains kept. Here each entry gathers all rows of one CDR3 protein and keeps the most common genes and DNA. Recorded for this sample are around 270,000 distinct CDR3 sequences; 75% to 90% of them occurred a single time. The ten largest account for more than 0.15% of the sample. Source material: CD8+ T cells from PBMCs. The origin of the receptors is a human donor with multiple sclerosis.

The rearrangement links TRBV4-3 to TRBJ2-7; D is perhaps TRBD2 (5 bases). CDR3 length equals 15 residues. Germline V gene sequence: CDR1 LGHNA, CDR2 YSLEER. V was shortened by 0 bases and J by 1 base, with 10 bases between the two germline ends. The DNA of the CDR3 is TGCGCCAGCAGCCAAGATTTTGGAGGTTCCTACGAGCAGTACTTC. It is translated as CASSQDFGGSYEQYF.

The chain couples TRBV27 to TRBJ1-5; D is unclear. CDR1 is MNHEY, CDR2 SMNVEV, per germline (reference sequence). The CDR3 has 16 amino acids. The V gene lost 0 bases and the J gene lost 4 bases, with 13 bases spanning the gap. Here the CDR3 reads CASSLSHGGNNQPQHF. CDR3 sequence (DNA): TGTGCCAGCAGTTTATCCCACGGAGGGAATAATCAGCCCCAGCATTTT.

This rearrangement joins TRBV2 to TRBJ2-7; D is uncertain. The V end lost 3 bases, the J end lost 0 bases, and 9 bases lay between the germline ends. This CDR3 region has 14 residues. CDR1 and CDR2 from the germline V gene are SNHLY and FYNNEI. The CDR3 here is CASSEGEISYEQYF. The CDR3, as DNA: TGTGCCAGCAGTGAGGGCGAAATCTCCTACGAGCAGTACTTC. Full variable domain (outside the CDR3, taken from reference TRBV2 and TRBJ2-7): EPEVTQTPSHQVTQMGQEVILRCVPISNHLYFYWYRQILGQKVEFLVSFYNNEISEKSEIFDDQFSVERPDGSNFTLKIRSTKLEDSAMYFCASSEGEISYEQYFGPGTRLTVT.

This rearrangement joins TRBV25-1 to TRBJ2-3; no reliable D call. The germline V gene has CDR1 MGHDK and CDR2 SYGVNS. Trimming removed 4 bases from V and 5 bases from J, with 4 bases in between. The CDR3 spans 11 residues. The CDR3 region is CASSVGDTQYF. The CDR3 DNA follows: TGTGCCAGCAGTGTTGGAGATACGCAGTATTTT.

The CDR3 coding sequence is TGTGCCAGCAGCGTAAGCAGCGGGATCTCCTACGAGCAGTACTTC. As protein: CASSVSSGISYEQYF. The chain joins TRBV9 to TRBJ2-7, with 7 bases aligning to TRBD2. V lost 1 base to trimming and J lost 0 bases; unmatched junction nucleotides: 4. Looked up from germline, CDR1 is SGDLS and CDR2 is YYNGEE. The CDR3 is 15 amino acids.

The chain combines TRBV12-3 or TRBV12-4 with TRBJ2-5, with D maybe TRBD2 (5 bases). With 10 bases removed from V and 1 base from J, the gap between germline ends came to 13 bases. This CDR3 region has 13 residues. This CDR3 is CATSSGIQETQYF. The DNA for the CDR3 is TGTGCCACTTCGTCGGGGATCCAAGAGACCCAGTACTTC.

This CDR3 is CASSGRRGDRDPQHF. For the CDR3, the DNA is TGTGCCAGCAGTGGAAGGCGTGGGGACAGAGACCCCCAGCATTTT. The chain employs TRBV2 and TRBJ1-5; 7 positions match TRBD1. Losses at the gene ends were 4 bases for V and 10 bases for J; bases not matched to a gene: 13. Germline V CDR1 and CDR2: SNHLY, FYNNEI. The CDR3 totals 15 residues.

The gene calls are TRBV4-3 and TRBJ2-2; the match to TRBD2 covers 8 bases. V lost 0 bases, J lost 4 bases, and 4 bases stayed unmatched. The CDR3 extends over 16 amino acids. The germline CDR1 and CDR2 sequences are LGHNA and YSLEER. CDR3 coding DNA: TGCGCCAGCAGCCAAGAAGTAGCGGGAAGCACCGGGGAGCTGTTTTTT. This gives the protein CASSQEVAGSTGELFF.

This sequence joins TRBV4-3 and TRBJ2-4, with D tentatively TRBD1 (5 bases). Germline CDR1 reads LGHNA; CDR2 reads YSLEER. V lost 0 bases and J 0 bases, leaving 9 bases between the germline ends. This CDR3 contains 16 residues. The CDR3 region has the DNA TGCGCCAGCAGCCAAGATTATACAGGAGCCAAAAACATTCAGTACTTC. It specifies CASSQDYTGAKNIQYF.

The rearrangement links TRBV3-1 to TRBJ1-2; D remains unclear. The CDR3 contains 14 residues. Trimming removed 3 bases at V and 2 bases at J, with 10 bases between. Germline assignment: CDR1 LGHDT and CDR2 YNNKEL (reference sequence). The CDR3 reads CASSQAEINYGYTF. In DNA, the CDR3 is TGTGCCAGCAGCCAGGCAGAGATAAACTATGGCTACACCTTC.

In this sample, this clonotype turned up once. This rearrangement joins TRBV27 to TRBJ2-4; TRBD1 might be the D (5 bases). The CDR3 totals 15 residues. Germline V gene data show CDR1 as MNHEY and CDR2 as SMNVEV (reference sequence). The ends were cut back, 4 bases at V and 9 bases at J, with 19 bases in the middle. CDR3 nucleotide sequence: TGTGCCAGCAGTTCCAGGGCCTCTGGGGTCGGCATTCAGTACTTC. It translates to CASSSRASGVGIQYF.

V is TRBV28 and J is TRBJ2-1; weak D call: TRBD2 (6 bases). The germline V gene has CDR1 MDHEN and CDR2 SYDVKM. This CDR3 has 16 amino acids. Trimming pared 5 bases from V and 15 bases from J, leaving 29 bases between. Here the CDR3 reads CASSESGVRLISLPFF. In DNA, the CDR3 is TGTGCCAGCAGTGAGTCGGGGGTGCGCCTCATTTCTCTTCCGTTCTTC.

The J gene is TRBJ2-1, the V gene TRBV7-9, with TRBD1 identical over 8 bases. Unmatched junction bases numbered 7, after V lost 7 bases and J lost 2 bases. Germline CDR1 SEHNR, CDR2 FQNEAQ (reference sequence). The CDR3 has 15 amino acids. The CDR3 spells CASTGGPTPYNEQFF. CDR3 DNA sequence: TGTGCCAGCACAGGGGGCCCGACTCCCTACAATGAGCAGTTCTTC.

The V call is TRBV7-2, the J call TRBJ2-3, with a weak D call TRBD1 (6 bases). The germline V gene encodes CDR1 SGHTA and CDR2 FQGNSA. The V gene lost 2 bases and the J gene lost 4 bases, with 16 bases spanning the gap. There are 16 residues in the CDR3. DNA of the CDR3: TGTGCCAGCAGCTTACCCAAAAGACAGGTTTCAGATACGCAGTATTTT. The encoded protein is CASSLPKRQVSDTQYF.

The CDR3 sequence is CASSLPAQDRPSYEQYF. The CDR3 coding sequence is TGTGCCAGCAGCTTACCCGCTCAGGACCGACCGTCCTACGAGCAGTACTTC. V gene TRBV11-1 combines with J gene TRBJ2-7, with D unresolved. V was cut by 2 bases and J by 1 base, with 18 bases left in between. CDR3 length: 17 residues. From germline, CDR1 is SGHAT and CDR2 FQDESV (reference sequence).

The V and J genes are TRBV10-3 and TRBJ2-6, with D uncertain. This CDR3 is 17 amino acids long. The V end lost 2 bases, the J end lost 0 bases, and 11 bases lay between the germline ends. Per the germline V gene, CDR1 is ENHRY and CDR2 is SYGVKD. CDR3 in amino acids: CAISEPYRASGANVLTF. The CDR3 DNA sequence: TGTGCCATCAGTGAGCCCTATAGGGCCTCTGGGGCCAACGTCCTGACTTTC.

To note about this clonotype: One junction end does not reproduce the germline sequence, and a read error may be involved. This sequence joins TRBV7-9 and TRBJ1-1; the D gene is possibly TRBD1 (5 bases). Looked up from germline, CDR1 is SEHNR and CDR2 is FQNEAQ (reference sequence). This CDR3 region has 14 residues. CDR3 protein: CASTLPSGVGEAFF. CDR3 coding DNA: TGTGCCAGCACCTTACCGTCGGGGGTGGGCGAAGCTTTCTTT.

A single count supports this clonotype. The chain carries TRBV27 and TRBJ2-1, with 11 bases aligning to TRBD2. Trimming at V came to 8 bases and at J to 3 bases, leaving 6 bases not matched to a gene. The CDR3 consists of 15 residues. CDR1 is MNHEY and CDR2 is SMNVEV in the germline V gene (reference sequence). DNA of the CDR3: TGTGCCAGCGGGCCCGGGACTAGCGGCTACAATGAGCAGTTCTTC. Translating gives CASGPGTSGYNEQFF.

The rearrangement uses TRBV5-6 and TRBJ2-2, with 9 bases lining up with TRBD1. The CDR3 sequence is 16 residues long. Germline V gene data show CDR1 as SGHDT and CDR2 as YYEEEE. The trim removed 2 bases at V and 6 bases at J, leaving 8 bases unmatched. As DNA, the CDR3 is TGTGCCAGCAGCTTAGATGGGACAGGGTATCCCGGGGAGCTGTTTTTT. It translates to CASSLDGTGYPGELFF.

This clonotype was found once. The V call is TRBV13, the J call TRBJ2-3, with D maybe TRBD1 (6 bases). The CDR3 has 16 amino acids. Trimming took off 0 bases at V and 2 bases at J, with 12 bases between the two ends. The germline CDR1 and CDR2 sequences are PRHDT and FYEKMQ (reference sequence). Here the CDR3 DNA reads TGTGCCAGCAGCTTAGGTCCCAGGGGAAACACAGATACGCAGTATTTT. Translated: CASSLGPRGNTDTQYF.

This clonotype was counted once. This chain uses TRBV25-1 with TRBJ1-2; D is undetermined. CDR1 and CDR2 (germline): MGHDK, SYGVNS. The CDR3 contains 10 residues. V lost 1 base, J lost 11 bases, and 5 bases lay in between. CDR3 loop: CASSESTYTF. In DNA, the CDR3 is TGTGCCAGCAGTGAATCAACTTACACCTTC.

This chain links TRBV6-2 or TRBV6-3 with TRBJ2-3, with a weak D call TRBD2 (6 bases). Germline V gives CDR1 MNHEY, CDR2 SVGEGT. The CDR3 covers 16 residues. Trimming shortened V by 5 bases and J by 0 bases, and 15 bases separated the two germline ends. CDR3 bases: TGTGCCAGCAGTCCTCAAACAGCGGGTAGCACAGATACGCAGTATTTT. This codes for CASSPQTAGSTDTQYF.

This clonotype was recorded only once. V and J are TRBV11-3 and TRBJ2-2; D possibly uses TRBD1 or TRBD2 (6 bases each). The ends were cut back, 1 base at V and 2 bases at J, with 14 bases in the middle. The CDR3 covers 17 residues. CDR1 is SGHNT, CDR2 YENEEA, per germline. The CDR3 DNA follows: TGTGCCAGCAGCTTAGGCAAGGGGGGAACCAACACCGGGGAGCTGTTTTTT. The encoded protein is CASSLGKGGTNTGELFF. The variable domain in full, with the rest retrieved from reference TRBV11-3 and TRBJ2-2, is EAGVVQSPRYKIIEKKQPVAFWCNPISGHNTLYWYLQNLGQGPELLIRYENEEAVDDSQLPKDRFSAERLKGVDSTLKIQPAELGDSAVYLCASSLGKGGTNTGELFFGEGSRLTVL.

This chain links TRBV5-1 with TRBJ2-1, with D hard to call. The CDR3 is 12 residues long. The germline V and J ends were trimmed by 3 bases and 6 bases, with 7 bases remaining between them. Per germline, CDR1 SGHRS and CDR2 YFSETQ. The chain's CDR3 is CASSSALNEQFF. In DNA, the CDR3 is TGCGCCAGCAGCTCCGCTCTCAATGAGCAGTTCTTC. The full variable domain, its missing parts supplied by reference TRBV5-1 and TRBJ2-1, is KAGVTQTPRYLIKTRGQQVTLSCSPISGHRSVSWYQQTPGQGLQFLFEYFSETQRNKGNFPGRFSGRQFSNSRSEMNVSTLELGDSALYLCASSSALNEQFFGPGTRLTVL.

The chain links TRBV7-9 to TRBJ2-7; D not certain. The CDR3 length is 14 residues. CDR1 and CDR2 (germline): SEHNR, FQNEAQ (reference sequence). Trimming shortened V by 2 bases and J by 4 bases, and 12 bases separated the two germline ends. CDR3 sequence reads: CASSLPRHPYEQYF. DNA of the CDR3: TGTGCCAGCAGCTTACCTCGACACCCATACGAGCAGTACTTC.